This is a list of T cell receptor beta chains from one sample in a study of tumor-infiltrating lymphocytes in primary liver carcinoma. Using its own MiXCR run on the multiplex PCR reads, TCRdb lists one record per CDR3 protein. The sample contains almost 200,000 distinct CDR3 sequences, less than 65% of which appear only once. Sequenced: peripheral blood. These receptors were taken from a woman aged 55-69 years with primary liver carcinoma and hepatitis B virus infection. The CDR3 runs from the conserved cysteine through the conserved F or W. The D gene is left open where the match is weak. Some rows mark clone size as missing; the rest say once, few, many or name a class of expanded clone.

clone_size: -; d_call: -; j_call: TRBJ1-5; v_call: TRBV6-5; cdr3_aa: CASSIDRGSNQPQHF; cdr3_nt: TGTGCCAGCAGTATAGATCGGGGCAGCAATCAGCCCCAGCATTTT
clone_size: -; d_call: -; j_call: TRBJ1-1; v_call: TRBV11-2; cdr3_aa: CASRPQPQGKAFF; cdr3_nt: TGTGCCAGCAGGCCTCAACCCCAGGGGAAAGCGTTCTTT
clone_size: -; d_call: -; j_call: TRBJ2-3; v_call: TRBV11-2; cdr3_aa: CASSSERVTDTQYF; cdr3_nt: TGTGCCAGCAGCTCGGAAAGGGTCACAGATACGCAGTATTTT
clone_size: -; d_call: -; j_call: TRBJ2-1; v_call: TRBV12-3/TRBV12-4; cdr3_aa: CASIITGSLANEQFF; cdr3_nt: TGTGCCAGCATCATCACAGGGTCCCTTGCCAATGAGCAGTTCTTC
clone_size: many; d_call: TRBD2; j_call: TRBJ2-7; v_call: TRBV6-5; cdr3_aa: CASSFRLAETYEQYF; cdr3_nt: TGTGCCAGCAGTTTCCGACTAGCTGAAACCTACGAGCAGTACTTC
clone_size: -; d_call: -; j_call: TRBJ2-4; v_call: TRBV25-1; cdr3_aa: CASRPGRTDEKNIQYF; cdr3_nt: TGTGCCAGCAGGCCTGGTAGGACCGACGAGAAAAACATTCAGTACTTC
clone_size: many; d_call: -; j_call: TRBJ2-5; v_call: TRBV7-9; cdr3_aa: CASALSGQETQYF; cdr3_nt: TGTGCCAGCGCACTTAGCGGACAAGAGACCCAGTACTTC
clone_size: -; d_call: TRBD2; j_call: TRBJ2-1; v_call: TRBV2; cdr3_aa: CASSRAGGPPYNEQFF; cdr3_nt: TGTGCCAGCAGTCGGGCGGGAGGCCCCCCCTACAATGAGCAGTTCTTC
clone_size: -; d_call: -; j_call: TRBJ2-1; v_call: TRBV5-1; cdr3_aa: CASSLLTGAWDEQFF; cdr3_nt: TGCGCCAGTAGCTTGTTAACGGGAGCCTGGGATGAGCAGTTCTTC
clone_size: -; d_call: -; j_call: TRBJ1-1; v_call: TRBV11-2; cdr3_aa: CASSLRDTLMSTEAFF; cdr3_nt: TGTGCCAGCAGCCTTCGGGACACCCTCATGAGCACTGAAGCTTTCTTT
clone_size: -; d_call: -; j_call: TRBJ2-7; v_call: TRBV11-2; cdr3_aa: CASNLVQGGYEQYF; cdr3_nt: TGTGCCAGCAACTTAGTTCAGGGGGGCTATGAGCAGTACTTC
clone_size: -; d_call: -; j_call: TRBJ1-5; v_call: TRBV11-2; cdr3_aa: CASGWESNQPRHF; cdr3_nt: TGTGCCAGCGGCTGGGAGAGCAATCAGCCCCGGCATTTT
clone_size: -; d_call: -; j_call: TRBJ2-1; v_call: TRBV11-2; cdr3_aa: CASSFTVGGRGNEQFF; cdr3_nt: TGTGCCAGTAGCTTTACGGTTGGCGGGCGAGGGAATGAGCAGTTCTTC
clone_size: once; d_call: TRBD2; j_call: TRBJ2-4; v_call: TRBV6-9; cdr3_aa: CARELAGVPQNIQHF; cdr3_nt: TGTGCCCGAGAACTAGCGGGAGTACCCCAAAACATTCAGCACTTC
clone_size: -; d_call: TRBD1; j_call: TRBJ1-4; v_call: TRBV11-2; cdr3_aa: CANRGRDHEKLFF; cdr3_nt: TGTGCCAACAGGGGCAGGGACCATGAAAAACTGTTTTTT